This TCR beta chain is drawn from a study of shared clonotypes between healthy human individuals. Method: immunoSEQ multiplex PCR; TCRdb's copy keeps in-frame clones and lacks some. Here the sample spans 600,000 to 700,000 clones, around 78% being singletons. Whole-study findings and limits: Naive subsets tended to show greater estimated richness than memory subsets.

None of the donors, who were healthy HIV-negative adults, had recently had acute infections or vaccinations. The split of CD4+ cells yielded CD45RA+ naive and CD45RA-negative memory subsets. The CDR3 sequence is 14 residues long. Germline values: CDR1 LNHDA, CDR2 SQIVND (reference sequence). V lost 5 bases and J lost 5; bases outside the gene matches: 6. Only a few counts were recorded for this clone. The antigen remains unidentified. The sample consisted of memory CD4+ T cells sorted from blood. Subset here: CD45RA-negative fraction. V and J are TRBV19 and TRBJ1-2, with 9 bases lining up with TRBD1. This TCR derives from a woman aged 25 to 39 in good health. In DNA, the CDR3 is TGTGCCAGTAGTCACAGGGGGCCAGTATATGGCTACACCTTC. Translating it yields CASSHRGPVYGYTF.